These 14 T cell receptor beta chains were sequenced from one sample in a study of T cell repertoires in ileal Crohn's disease. The repertoire was sequenced with immunoSEQ multiplex PCR; TCRdb's copy has only in-frame clones and lacks some. The sample holds about 14,000 clones, about 73% seen once. Material for sequencing was ileal tissue. The receptors were sampled from an adult with Crohn's disease.

The rearrangement uses TRBV5-1 and TRBJ1-2; D ambiguous. This CDR3 has 14 residues. Per the germline V gene, CDR1 is SGHRS and CDR2 is YFSETQ. V shed 2 bases and J shed 4 bases, with 12 bases lying between them. The CDR3 nucleotides are TGCGCCAGCAGCTTCGGGAATAGTGGCTATGGCTACACCTTC. Encoded protein: CASSFGNSGYGYTF.

This chain uses TRBV6-5 with TRBJ1-2; D is ambiguous. Trimming shortened V by 5 bases and J by 4 bases, and 14 bases separated the two germline ends. The length of the CDR3 is 14 residues. Germline V gene lookup returns CDR1 MNHEY and CDR2 SVGAGI. The CDR3 nucleotides read TGTGCCAGCAGTAAGGCAGTCTTAGGCTATGGCTACACCTTC. Its protein product is CASSKAVLGYGYTF.

As for this clone: This sample also contains other DNA sequences that code for the same CDR3. The V call is TRBV5-5, the J call TRBJ1-1; D is unresolved. The V end was cut by 2 bases, the J end by 1 base, with 6 bases between. Germline CDR1 is SGHKS and CDR2 is YYEKEE (reference sequence). This CDR3 spans 13 amino acids. CDR3 bases: TGTGCCAGCAGCTTCGGGTCGAACACTGAAGCTTTCTTT. Encoded protein: CASSFGSNTEAFF. The entire variable domain, with the rest obtained from reference TRBV5-5 and TRBJ1-1, is as follows: DAGVTQSPTHLIKTRGQQVTLRCSPISGHKSVSWYQQVLGQGPQFIFQYYEKEERGRGNFPDRFSARQFPNYSSELNVNALLLGDSALYLCASSFGSNTEAFFGQGTRLTVV.

By share, this clone ranks as medium-sized. This chain's CDR3 is CASMRTGSGWEQYF. The CDR3 nucleotides read TGTGCCAGCATGAGGACAGGGAGTGGCTGGGAGCAGTACTTC. The J gene is TRBJ2-7, the V gene TRBV6-5; TRBD1 matches at 8 bases. The trim removed 7 bases at V and 7 bases at J, leaving 12 bases unmatched. Germline CDR1 and CDR2: MNHEY and SVGAGI. This CDR3 is 14 amino acids long.

The chain employs TRBV15 and TRBJ2-3; 9 nucleotides align to TRBD1. V trimming: 3 bases; J trimming: 4 bases; junction bases outside the gene matches: 5. CDR3 length: 15 amino acids. The germline V gene encodes CDR1 LNHNV and CDR2 YYDKDF (reference sequence). CDR3 DNA: TGTGCCACCAGCAGCAGGGACAGGGACGCAGATACGCAGTATTTT. Its protein product is CATSSRDRDADTQYF. The variable domain in full, completed from reference TRBV15 and TRBJ2-3, reads DAMVIQNPRYQVTQFGKPVTLSCSQTLNHNVMYWYQQKSSQAPKLLFHYYDKDFNNEADTPDNFQSRRPNTSFCFLDIRSPGLGDTAMYLCATSSRDRDADTQYFGPGTRLTVL.

The chain uses TRBV4-2 and TRBJ2-7; 7 nucleotides line up with TRBD1. V shed 0 bases, J shed 2 bases, and the junction held 7 bases outside the gene matches. Germline-derived CDR1 and CDR2 are LGHNA and YNFKEQ. This CDR3 contains 16 residues. The CDR3 sequence: CASSQDPGTATYEQYF. The CDR3 coding sequence is TGTGCCAGCAGCCAAGATCCCGGGACAGCAACCTACGAGCAGTACTTC.

The rearrangement links TRBV6-1 to TRBJ2-3; D gene uncertain. This CDR3 contains 16 residues. The germline V gene has CDR1 MNHNS and CDR2 SASEGT. V was clipped by 2 bases and J by 0 bases, with 12 bases between them. The DNA for the CDR3 is TGTGCCAGCAGTGAACCCTACGGCCCTAGCACAGATACGCAGTATTTT. Translating it yields CASSEPYGPSTDTQYF.

This clone has just one count. The chain employs TRBV19 and TRBJ1-5; 7 nucleotides align to TRBD1. V was clipped by 1 base and J by 7 bases; unmatched bases: 4. CDR1 and CDR2 from the germline V gene are LNHDA and SQIVND (reference sequence). The CDR3 runs 14 residues. The CDR3 loop reads CASSIGTGAQPQHF. In DNA, the CDR3 is TGTGCCAGTAGTATAGGCACAGGGGCCCAGCCCCAGCATTTT.

This clone appeared once. The rearrangement joins TRBV2 to TRBJ1-6; D ambiguous. The germline V gene encodes CDR1 SNHLY and CDR2 FYNNEI. The V gene lost 3 bases and the J gene lost 0 bases, with 9 bases spanning the gap. This CDR3 is built from 16 residues. CDR3 sequence reads: CASSEVPSSYNSPLHF. The CDR3, as DNA: TGTGCCAGCAGTGAGGTACCGAGCTCCTATAATTCACCCCTCCACTTT.

This chain joins TRBV7-7 and TRBJ2-1, with D possibly being TRBD1 (6 bases). CDR3 length: 15 amino acids. V gave up 1 base and J gave up 4 bases, with 11 bases separating them. CDR1 and CDR2 from the germline V gene are SSHAT and FNYEAQ (reference sequence). As DNA, the CDR3 is TGTGCCAGCAGCTTAGGGCGGACAGCTTACAATGAGCAGTTCTTC. Residues: CASSLGRTAYNEQFF.

The chain has TRBV2 and TRBJ2-6; D is perhaps TRBD1 or TRBD2 (6 bases each). Germline-derived CDR1 and CDR2 are SNHLY and FYNNEI. This CDR3 comprises 19 residues. V gave up 8 bases and J gave up 0 bases, with 23 bases separating them. This CDR3 reads CASWGDRTVSYSGANVLTF. The CDR3 DNA sequence: TGTGCCAGCTGGGGGGACCGGACAGTTAGTTACTCTGGGGCCAACGTCCTGACTTTC.

In regard to this clone: A junction end diverges from the germline sequence, so it may reflect a read error. The V and J genes are TRBV7-3 and TRBJ2-3; D is perhaps TRBD2 (5 bases). Germline CDR1 SGHTA, CDR2 FQGTGA. The CDR3 runs to 15 residues. CDR3: CASSLKDSPTNTQYF. In nucleotides, the CDR3 is TGTGCCAGCAGCTTAAAGGACTCACCCACAAATACGCAGTATTTT.

This clone was seen just once. CDR3 sequence (DNA): TGTGCCAGTAGTCAAGGGACTAGCCCCCCAGATACGCAGTATTTT. This encodes CASSQGTSPPDTQYF. V gene TRBV19 combines with J gene TRBJ2-3, with TRBD2 matching over 9 bases. J was trimmed by 4 bases and V by 5 bases; bases with no gene match: 7. Germline V gene sequence: CDR1 LNHDA, CDR2 SQIVND (reference sequence). CDR3 size: 15 residues. Complete variable domain (other parts from reference TRBV19 and TRBJ2-3): DGGITQSPKYLFRKEGQNVTLSCEQNLNHDAMYWYRQDPGQGLRLIYYSQIVNDFQKGDIAEGYSVSREKKESFPLTVTSAQKNPTAFYLCASSQGTSPPDTQYFGPGTRLTVL.

To note about this clone: The sample contains more than one DNA sequence encoding this CDR3. The chain uses TRBV27 and TRBJ1-6; no firm D call. CDR3 length: 13 residues. V was pared by 8 bases and J by 7 bases, with 12 bases between. Germline V lookup: CDR1 MNHEY, CDR2 SMNVEV (reference sequence). The DNA for the CDR3 is TGTGCCAGCTCACCCAGGAGAAATTCACCCCTCCACTTT. Its protein is CASSPRRNSPLHF.